A single sample gave rise to the 2 T cell receptor beta chains below, sequenced in a study of blood T cell repertoires in COVID-19 (dated by TCRdb to 2019 to 2021). Libraries were built with the immunoSEQ multiplex PCR assay. Not all clones reach the TCRdb copy of this immuneACCESS table, which keeps in-frame sequences only. Checked studies attribute under half of the gap to unresolved V genes and leave the rest unexplained. For this sample the table gives over 30,000 clones, of which more than 70% were detected only once. The top ten hold roughly 14% of the sample. Sequencing was performed on peripheral blood. These receptors were collected from an older man with active or convalescent COVID-19.

In its sample, this clone is medium-sized (0.01 to 0.1%). V and J are TRBV27 and TRBJ2-1, with D perhaps matching TRBD2 (7 bases). Trimming took off 4 bases at V and 9 bases at J, with 16 bases between the two ends. This CDR3 is 14 amino acids long. The germline CDR1 and CDR2 sequences are MNHEY and SMNVEV (reference sequence). CDR3 residues: CASSYTRGGGEQFF. The CDR3 DNA follows: TGTGCCAGCAGTTATACGCGGGGAGGGGGTGAGCAGTTCTTC.

The chain has TRBV6-5 and TRBJ1-1; no reliable D call. The CDR3 spans 13 residues. Trimming removed 5 bases at V and 6 bases at J, with 13 bases between. CDR1 and CDR2 from the germline V gene are MNHEY and SVGAGI. The CDR3 spells CASSPRPRSEAFF. As DNA, the CDR3 is TGTGCCAGCAGTCCCCGTCCGAGGTCTGAAGCTTTCTTT.